This T cell receptor (beta chain) is drawn from a study of vaccination and CD4 T cells after COVID-19. Study-wide points: Of the reactive clones in convalescent patients, a median approximately 89% showed up only post-vaccination. The authors identified 304 of 307 vaccine-specific clones in convalescent patients as spike mono-reactive.

With respect to this clonotype: The antigen is undetermined.

TCRdb analysed the PCR reads with MiXCR anew, one entry per CDR3 protein. The profile covers some 18,000 distinct CDR3 sequences, with roughly 64% appearing a single time and about 1.1% taken by the ten largest. V lost 4 bases to trimming and J lost 4 bases, with 16 bases between them. The CDR3 totals 15 residues. This receptor was obtained from a human donor who had recovered from COVID-19. The rearrangement uses TRBV12-3 or TRBV12-4 and TRBJ1-2; D may be TRBD1 (6 bases). Specimen: CD4+ T cells from blood, collected after SARS-CoV-2 vaccination. The CDR3 sequence: CASSSSSGQIYGYTF. The DNA for the CDR3 is TGTGCCAGCAGTTCATCTTCCGGACAGATCTATGGCTACACCTTC.